This T cell receptor beta chain derives from a study of cytomegalovirus exposure and HLA in healthy donors. Germline CDR1 reads SGHAT; CDR2 reads FQDESV (reference sequence). The CDR3 consists of 13 residues. The V end was cut by 1 base, the J end by 8 bases, with 11 bases between. Study-wide results and caveats: Later analysis placed DRB1 highest and HLA-C lowest in TCR association rates, which differed by HLA locus.

Comment on this clone: Its matching antigen is unknown.

The PCR was carried out with 60 Vbeta primers and 13 Jbeta primers. Original data processing: An analysis performed later counted 73 million or so unique TCR beta chains (roughly 11 million of them shared). TCRdb's copy holds only in-frame clones and misses some; the assay was immunoSEQ multiplex PCR. The D gene and trimming were derived from the DNA, and the V and J assignments and clone size from that table. The repertoire includes approximately 150,000 clones, roughly 70% of them detected once, and around 3% sits in the top ten. V usage is TRBV11-1 and J usage is TRBJ1-2; D not certain. This TCR derives from a male donor in good health and CMV-seronegative. The sequencing sample was made of PBMCs. As DNA, the CDR3 is TGTGCCAGCAGCTTAGACAGATTCGTGGGCTACACCTTC. Translation gives CASSLDRFVGYTF.